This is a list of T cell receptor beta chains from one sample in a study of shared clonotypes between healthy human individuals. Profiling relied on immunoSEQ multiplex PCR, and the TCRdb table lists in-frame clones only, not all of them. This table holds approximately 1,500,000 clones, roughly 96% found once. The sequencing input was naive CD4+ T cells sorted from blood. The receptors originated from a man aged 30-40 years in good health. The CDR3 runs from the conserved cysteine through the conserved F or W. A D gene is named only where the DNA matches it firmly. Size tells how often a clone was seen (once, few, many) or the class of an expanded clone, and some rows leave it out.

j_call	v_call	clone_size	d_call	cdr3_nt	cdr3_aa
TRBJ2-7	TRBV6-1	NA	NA	TGTGCCAGCAGTGAAGCGGCCCAGTCCTACGAGCAGTACTTC	CASSEAAQSYEQYF
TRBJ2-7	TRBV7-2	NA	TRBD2	TGTGCCAGCAGCTTAGTCCGCGGACTAGCGGGAGGTGAGCAGTACTTC	CASSLVRGLAGGEQYF
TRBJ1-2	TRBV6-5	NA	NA	TGTGCCAGCAGTACTCTGGTCCAAATGACCTATGGCTACACCTTC	CASSTLVQMTYGYTF
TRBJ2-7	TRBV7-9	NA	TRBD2	TGTGCCAGCAGCCCCCGACTAGCGGGACCTCACGAGCAGTACTTC	CASSPRLAGPHEQYF
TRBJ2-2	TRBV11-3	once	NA	TGTGCCAGCAGCTTGGCGGGCAGAGGTGGTCCCGGGGAGCTGTTTTTT	CASSLAGRGGPGELFF
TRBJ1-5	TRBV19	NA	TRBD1	TGTGCCAGTAGTTCCCAGGGGGAATCGCCCCAGCATTTT	CASSSQGESPQHF
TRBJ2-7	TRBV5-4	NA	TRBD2	TGTGCCAGCAGCCCCAAACGACTAGCGGGAACGGGCTACGAGCAGTACTTC	CASSPKRLAGTGYEQYF
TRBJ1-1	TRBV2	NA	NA	TGTGCCAGCAGTGACGACTTGAACACTGAAGCTTTCTTT	CASSDDLNTEAFF
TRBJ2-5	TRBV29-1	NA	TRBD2	TGCAGCGTTGGGACTAGCGGGAGGGGGGACCAAGAGACCCAGTACTTC	CSVGTSGRGDQETQYF
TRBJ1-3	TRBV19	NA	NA	TGTGCCAGTAGTACCCCTGTCGGGGCTGGAAACACCATATATTTT	CASSTPVGAGNTIYF
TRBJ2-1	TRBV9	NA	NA	TGTGCCAGCAGCGGTGACGGGATTGGTGAGCAGTTCTTC	CASSGDGIGEQFF
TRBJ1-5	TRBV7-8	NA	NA	TGTGCCAGCAAGTCAGATAATAGCAATCAGCCCCAGCATTTT	CASKSDNSNQPQHF
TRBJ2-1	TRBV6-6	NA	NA	TGTGCCAGCAGTTACAAGGGGTCTGAGTTCTTC	CASSYKGSEFF
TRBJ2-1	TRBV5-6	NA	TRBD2	TGTGCCAGCAGCTTGGGTCTAGCGGGAGGGAACAATGAGCAGTTCTTC	CASSLGLAGGNNEQFF
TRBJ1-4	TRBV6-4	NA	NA	TGTGCCAGGGCGGACAGCCGTAATGAAAAACTGTTTTTT	CARADSRNEKLFF
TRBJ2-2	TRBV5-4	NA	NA	TGTGCCAGCAGCTTTGGACGGACGAACACCGGGGAGCTGTTTTTT	CASSFGRTNTGELFF
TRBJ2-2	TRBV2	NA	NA	TGTGCCAGCAGTCGAGACGGGTATGCCGGGGAGCTGTTTTTT	CASSRDGYAGELFF
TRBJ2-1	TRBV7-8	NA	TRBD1	TGTGCCAGCAGCTTAGCGCTTAAGGGACAGGGGGTCGGGTTCTACAATGAGCAGTTCTTC	CASSLALKGQGVGFYNEQFF
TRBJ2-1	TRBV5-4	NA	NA	TGTGCCAGCAGCTTGCCCCCGATGGGGTACAATGAGCAGTTCTTC	CASSLPPMGYNEQFF
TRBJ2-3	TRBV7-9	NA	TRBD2	TGTGCCAGCAGCCGGACGGGAGGAACACTGGATACGCAGTATTTT	CASSRTGGTLDTQYF
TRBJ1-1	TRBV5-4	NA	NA	TGTGCCAGCAGCCGGGTCACTGAAGCTTTCTTT	CASSRVTEAFF
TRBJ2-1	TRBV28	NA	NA	TGTGCCAGCAGTTTAGCGGGCCTATCCTACAATGAGCAGTTCTTC	CASSLAGLSYNEQFF
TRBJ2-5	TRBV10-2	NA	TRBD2	TGCGCCAGCAGCTTTAGCGGGAGATCGCAAGAGACCCAGTACTTC	CASSFSGRSQETQYF
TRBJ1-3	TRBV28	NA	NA	TGTGCCAGCAGTTTATTGCCTGGAAACACCATATATTTT	CASSLLPGNTIYF
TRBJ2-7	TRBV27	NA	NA	TGTGCCAGCAGTTTATCTGGGGGTAAGCAGTACTTC	CASSLSGGKQYF
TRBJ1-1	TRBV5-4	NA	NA	TGTGCCAGCAGCCCCCCGTTCCAGGGTTTGAACACTGAAGCTTTCTTT	CASSPPFQGLNTEAFF
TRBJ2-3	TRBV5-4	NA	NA	TGTGCCAGCAGCTTGCTGACAAGCCCCAGCACAGATACGCAGTATTTT	CASSLLTSPSTDTQYF
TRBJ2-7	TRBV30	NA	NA	TGTGCCTGGAGTGTTGGGGGGACCACCTACGAGCAGTACTTC	CAWSVGGTTYEQYF
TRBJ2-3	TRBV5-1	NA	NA	TGCGCCAGCAGCCGTATGACAGGCCCCACAGATACGCAGTATTTT	CASSRMTGPTDTQYF
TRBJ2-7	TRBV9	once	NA	TGTGCCAGCAGCTTCGGTTCTGTTGGGGGAGCCTACGAGCAGTACTTC	CASSFGSVGGAYEQYF
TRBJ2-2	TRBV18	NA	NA	TGTGCCAGCTCAAGTCTTGCATGGATCACCGGGGAGCTGTTTTTT	CASSSLAWITGELFF
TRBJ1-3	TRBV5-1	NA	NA	TGCGCCAGCAGCTTGGCGGCCCGCTTCTCTGGAAACACCATATATTTT	CASSLAARFSGNTIYF
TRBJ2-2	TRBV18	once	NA	TGTGCCAGCTCACCATACGAGGGAGTCGGGGAGCTGTTTTTT	CASSPYEGVGELFF
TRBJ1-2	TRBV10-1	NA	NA	TGCGCCAGCAGTGAACCGGACACTAACTATGGCTACACCTTC	CASSEPDTNYGYTF
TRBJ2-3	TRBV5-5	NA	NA	TGTGCCAGCAGCCCGGGTTTGGACAGCACAGATACGCAGTATTTT	CASSPGLDSTDTQYF
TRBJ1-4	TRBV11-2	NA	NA	TGTGCCAGCAGCTCCGAGAGGGACTCAGCTAATGAAAAACTGTTTTTT	CASSSERDSANEKLFF
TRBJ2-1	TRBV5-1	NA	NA	TGCGCCAGCAGCTCCAACGGGAGTGGCGATGAGCAGTTCTTC	CASSSNGSGDEQFF
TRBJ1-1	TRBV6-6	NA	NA	TGTGCCAGCAGTTACCTTCCTATGGAGGACACTGAAGCTTTCTTT	CASSYLPMEDTEAFF
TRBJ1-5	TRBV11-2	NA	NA	TGTGCCAGCAGCTTAGATGGGGGATTCCAGCCCCAGCATTTT	CASSLDGGFQPQHF
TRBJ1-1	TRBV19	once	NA	TGTGCCAGTAGTATAGGCCGGCGGCGTAGCACTGAAGCTTTCTTT	CASSIGRRRSTEAFF
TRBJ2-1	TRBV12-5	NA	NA	TGTGCTAGTGGTTTTGTCACCAATGAGCAGTTCTTC	CASGFVTNEQFF
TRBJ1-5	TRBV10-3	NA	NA	TGTGCCATCAGTGACAGCAATCAGCCCCAGCATTTT	CAISDSNQPQHF
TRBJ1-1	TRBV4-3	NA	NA	TGCGCCAGCAGCCAATTATTAACAACCGACACTCCCTCGTTGGCTTTCTTT	CASSQLLTTDTPSLAFF
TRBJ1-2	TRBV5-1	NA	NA	TGCGCCAGCAGCTTTGCGTCCGCAACGGCTGGCTACACCTTC	CASSFASATAGYTF
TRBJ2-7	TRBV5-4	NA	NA	TGTGCCAGCAGCAGGGCCTCTGACAGGATCTACGAGCAGTACTTC	CASSRASDRIYEQYF
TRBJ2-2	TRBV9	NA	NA	TGTGCCAGCAGCGTAGGCAGGAACACCGGGGAGCTGTTTTTT	CASSVGRNTGELFF
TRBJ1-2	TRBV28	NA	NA	TGTGCCAGCCTGTTTAGGGGGGGGACCTATGGCTACACCTTC	CASLFRGGTYGYTF
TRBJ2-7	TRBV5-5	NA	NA	TGTGCCAGCAGCCTTCGGACTCGTTACGAGCAGTACTTC	CASSLRTRYEQYF
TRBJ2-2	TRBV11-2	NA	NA	TGTGCCAGCAGCTTAGACGGAACAAACACCGGGGAGCTGTTTTTT	CASSLDGTNTGELFF
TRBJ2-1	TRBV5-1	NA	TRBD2	TGCGCCAGCAGCTTGCCCGGGAGGGCCGGGGGAGGATACAATGAGCAGTTCTTC	CASSLPGRAGGGYNEQFF